This passage covers 10 T cell receptor beta chains from one sample sequenced in a study of beta chain features in type 1 diabetes. The entirety of the isolated RNA underwent reverse transcription, so expressed TCRB transcripts were sequenced. Produced via immunoSEQ multiplex PCR; TCRdb's table is partial and in-frame only. The data show about 330,000 clones, 11% seen once. The sample comprised naive CD4+ T cells from blood. Receptors originate from a woman aged 25 to 39 in good health.

This clone was detected a few times. The genes are TRBV7-9 and TRBJ2-2; D not certain. Germline V gene sequence: CDR1 SEHNR, CDR2 FQNEAQ (reference sequence). V was trimmed by 5 bases and J by 3 bases, leaving 16 bases between them. This CDR3 region has 16 residues. CDR3 loop: CASSKDTLLDTGELFF. The CDR3 DNA sequence: TGTGCCAGCAGCAAAGACACTTTGTTGGACACCGGGGAGCTGTTTTTT.

In this sample, this clone turned up a few times. The chain joins TRBV7-3 to TRBJ2-7, with TRBD1 matching 8 bases. Germline V gene sequence: CDR1 SGHTA, CDR2 FQGTGA. This CDR3 has 12 residues. V was pared by 7 bases and J by 6 bases, with 5 bases of the junction left unmatched. In DNA form, the CDR3 reads TGTGCCAGCACAGAAGACAGGGGCGAGCAGTACTTC. The encoded protein is CASTEDRGEQYF.

The chain carries TRBV1 and TRBJ2-3; the D call TRBD2 from the table was never checked on the DNA. TRBV1 counts as a pseudogene. The CDR3 is made up of 19 amino acids. CDR3 protein: CTSSQDRDLAGGPTDTQYF. In DNA, the CDR3 is TGCACCAGCAGCCAAGATCGGGATCTAGCGGGGGGACCCACAGATACGCAGTATTTT.

The rearrangement links TRBV30 to TRBJ2-3; D unresolved. The ends were cut back, 0 bases at V and 1 base at J, with 5 bases in the middle. The CDR3 extends over 13 amino acids. Germline CDR1 and CDR2: GTSNPN and SVGIG (reference sequence). CDR3 sequence reads: CAWSVVGTDTQYF. CDR3 coding DNA: TGTGCCTGGAGTGTAGTAGGCACAGATACGCAGTATTTT. Full variable domain (missing parts from reference TRBV30 and TRBJ2-3): SQTIHQWPATLVQPVGSPLSLECTVEGTSNPNLYWYRQAAGRGLQLLFYSVGIGQISSEVPQNLSASRPQDRQFILSSKKLLLSDSGFYLCAWSVVGTDTQYFGPGTRLTVL.

This clone was picked up a small number of times. The chain employs TRBV29-1 and TRBJ2-7; no clear D gene. V was clipped by 4 bases and J by 4 bases, with 14 bases between them. The CDR3 runs 13 residues. The germline gives CDR1 SQVTM, CDR2 ANQGSEA. The CDR3 region has the DNA TGCAGCGTTGGTCCTGAGACACGTTACGAGCAGTACTTC. This encodes CSVGPETRYEQYF.

This clone has just a few counts. The chain joins TRBV30 to TRBJ2-7; D possibly corresponds to TRBD1 (5 bases). Per the germline V gene, CDR1 is GTSNPN and CDR2 is SVGIG (reference sequence). This CDR3 region has 15 residues. Trimming cost V 2 bases and J 1 base, with 15 bases left between them. CDR3 protein: CAWSPLGAPSYEQYF. The CDR3 DNA is TGTGCCTGGAGTCCCCTAGGGGCACCATCCTACGAGCAGTACTTC.

This clone occurred a few times. The genes are TRBV27 and TRBJ2-5; a possible D gene is TRBD2 (5 bases). The CDR3 has 15 residues. Looked up from germline, CDR1 is MNHEY and CDR2 is SMNVEV (reference sequence). Trimming took 3 bases from V and 1 from J, leaving 12 bases between them. CDR3 in amino acids: CASSFGIRGQETQYF. Here the CDR3 DNA reads TGTGCCAGCAGTTTTGGGATTCGGGGCCAAGAGACCCAGTACTTC.

The chain has TRBV11-2 and TRBJ2-6, with a tentative D call TRBD1 (5 bases). CDR3 length: 16 amino acids. Germline V gene data show CDR1 as SGHAT and CDR2 as FQNNGV. Trimming took 4 bases from V and 3 from J, leaving 13 bases between them. The CDR3 nucleotides are TGTGCCAGCAGCTCGACCAGGGATCGTGGGGCCAACGTCCTGACTTTC. Its translation is CASSSTRDRGANVLTF.

This clone occurred a few times. A read error may account for a junction end that differs from germline. The V gene is TRBV28, the J gene TRBJ1-3; unclear D gene. This CDR3 region has 11 residues. CDR1 and CDR2 from the germline V gene are MDHEN and SYDVKM. The CDR3 spells CASSFGRLRNF. The CDR3 nucleotides are TGTGCCAGCAGTTTCGGCAGGCTTAGAAATTTT.

The chain carries TRBV30 and TRBJ2-7, with no clear D. There are 11 residues in the CDR3. V lost 6 bases and J 3 bases, leaving 9 bases between the germline ends. Germline V gives CDR1 GTSNPN, CDR2 SVGIG (reference sequence). DNA for the CDR3: TGTGCCTGCCTCGAGGTCTACGAGCAGTACTTC. It yields the protein CACLEVYEQYF.